There are a few counts of the clone carrying this T cell receptor beta chain. The antigen remains undetermined. These data belong to a study of beta chain features in type 1 diabetes. Study background: When patients were set against healthy donors, age, gender and cell yields were similar. Study outcomes and limitations: There were fewer insertions and more deletions at the VDJ junctions of type 1 diabetes patients. Among all four CD4+ subsets, Type 1 diabetes patients had TCRB CDR3s that were moderately but significantly shorter.

Expressed TCRB transcripts got sequenced, as all isolated RNA was reverse transcribed. Average reads for naive, central memory and regulatory T cell samples were 3.5 million to 4.5 million. This table comes from immunoSEQ multiplex PCR, and its TCRdb copy is limited to in-frame clones, with some not included. The data show around 600,000 clones, over 10% seen once. Central memory, naive, regulatory and stem cell-like memory CD4+ cells were sorted by CD45RO/CCR7/CD25/CD127/CD95/CD27. Germline V lookup: CDR1 SNHLY, CDR2 FYNNEI. The CDR3 has 12 residues. Trimming left V 4 bases short and J 7 bases short, with 10 bases between.

Sequenced sample: naive CD4+ T cells from blood. This sequence originates from a young man with type 1 diabetes. The chain is built from TRBV2 and TRBJ1-2; no reliable D call. The CDR3, as DNA: TGTGCCAGCAGTGTCAGTTTATCTGGCTACACCTTC. Residues: CASSVSLSGYTF.